Below, 23 T cell receptor beta chains from the same sample are listed, as sequenced in a study of T cell repertoires in cytomegalovirus infection. These receptors lack a known antigen. TCRdb called the reads again in MiXCR, with one record for every CDR3 protein. The sample holds around 430,000 distinct CDR3 sequences; more than 40% are singletons and the top ten take around 45%. This specimen was cultured PBMCs, taken from culture after CMV antigen stimulation. The receptor set was obtained from a human donor in good health (CMV status not recorded). Some clones in this sample may be carry-over from other donors' samples.

This chain joins TRBV6-1 and TRBJ1-1; D ambiguous. This CDR3 comprises 11 residues. The germline CDR1 and CDR2 sequences are MNHNS and SASEGT. Deletions cut 4 bases from V and 6 bases from J, with 6 bases between. This CDR3 is CASSGWSEAFF. CDR3 DNA: TGTGCCAGCAGTGGGTGGTCTGAAGCTTTCTTT.

In DNA, the CDR3 is TGTGCCAGCCGGCAGGGGTGGGCACCTCAATCCTACAATGAGCAGTTCTTC. Its translation is CASRQGWAPQSYNEQFF. This chain links TRBV7-2 with TRBJ2-1; D perhaps matches TRBD1 (6 bases). The V and J ends lost 8 bases and 1 base respectively, with 21 bases between them. Germline-derived CDR1 and CDR2 are SGHTA and FQGNSA. The CDR3 sequence is 17 residues long. Full variable domain (remainder filled in from reference TRBV7-2 and TRBJ2-1): GAGVSQSPSNKVTEKGKDVELRCDPISGHTALYWYRQSLGQGLEFLIYFQGNSAPDKSGLPSDRFSAERTGGSVSTLTIQRTQQEDSAVYLCASRQGWAPQSYNEQFFGPGTRLTVL.

V usage is TRBV7-6 and J usage is TRBJ2-3; D uncertain. V shed 7 bases and J shed 6 bases, with 14 bases lying between them. Germline V gives CDR1 SGHVS, CDR2 FNYEAQ. CDR3 length: 13 amino acids. CDR3 region: CASTIPEGDTQYF. CDR3 sequence (DNA): TGTGCCAGCACGATCCCTGAAGGGGATACGCAGTATTTT.

The chain recombines TRBV7-9 with TRBJ1-4; TRBD1 aligns across 8 bases. CDR3 length: 15 residues. Germline assignment: CDR1 SEHNR and CDR2 FQNEAQ (reference sequence). The ends lost 3 bases at V and 7 bases at J; junction bases unmatched: 7. CDR3 DNA: TGTGCCAGCAGCTTCTCGACAGGGGCGGGTGAAAAACTGTTTTTT. This sequence encodes CASSFSTGAGEKLFF.

This clonotype appeared a few times. The V call is TRBV12-5, the J call TRBJ2-1, with no clear D. Germline lookup yields CDR1 LGHNT and CDR2 FRNRAP. CDR3 length: 13 amino acids. The ends were cut back, 5 bases at V and 13 bases at J, with 18 bases in the middle. CDR3 loop: CASGPLAVGGQFF. CDR3 nucleotide sequence: TGTGCTAGTGGTCCCCTGGCGGTCGGTGGTCAGTTCTTC.

This clonotype has only a few counts. The V call is TRBV28, the J call TRBJ1-2; possibly TRBD1 for D (5 bases). Trimming took 7 bases from V and 4 from J, leaving 13 bases between them. The CDR3 length is 13 residues. CDR1 is MDHEN, CDR2 SYDVKM, per germline. The CDR3 coding sequence is TGTGCCAGCACTAGACAGTTGCTCTATGGCTACACCTTC. Translation: CASTRQLLYGYTF.

The genes are TRBV28 and TRBJ1-3, with D hard to call. CDR1 and CDR2 from the germline V gene are MDHEN and SYDVKM. V was pared by 3 bases and J by 6 bases, with 6 bases between. The CDR3 length is 12 residues. CDR3 nucleotides: TGTGCCAGCAGTTTGGCGGCAAACACCATATATTTT. Translated: CASSLAANTIYF.

V usage is TRBV7-2 and J usage is TRBJ2-1; D may be TRBD2 (5 bases). Germline CDR1 and CDR2: SGHTA and FQGNSA. The CDR3 spans 13 residues. V was trimmed by 3 bases and J by 3 bases, leaving 6 bases between them. The CDR3: CASSFTSYNEQFF. For the CDR3, the DNA is TGTGCCAGCAGCTTTACTAGCTACAATGAGCAGTTCTTC.

This clonotype was recorded at least ten times. The chain combines TRBV7-2 with TRBJ1-1; D call uncertain. CDR1 and CDR2 (germline): SGHTA, FQGNSA. Trimming removed 3 bases at V and 4 bases at J, with 15 bases between. The length of the CDR3 is 15 residues. CDR3 region: CASSFPGGRGTEAFF. For the CDR3, the DNA is TGTGCCAGCAGCTTCCCAGGAGGGCGCGGCACTGAAGCTTTCTTT.

This clonotype was seen more than once but under ten times. Written as DNA, the CDR3 is TGTGCCAGCAGCAAACAAGAGACCCAGTACTTC. Translation: CASSKQETQYF. The chain joins TRBV7-6 to TRBJ2-5; D gene unclear. Germline CDR1 is SGHVS and CDR2 is FNYEAQ. The CDR3 is 11 amino acids. Trimming pared 5 bases from V and 2 bases from J, leaving 3 bases between.

V gene TRBV12-3 or TRBV12-4 combines with J gene TRBJ2-3; unclear D gene. The ends were cut back, 5 bases at V and 4 bases at J, with 10 bases in the middle. The CDR3 covers 13 residues. The CDR3 sequence: CASSPGWSDTQYF. In DNA form, the CDR3 reads TGTGCCAGCAGTCCCGGGTGGTCAGATACGCAGTATTTT.

This clonotype was observed many times. The V call is TRBV7-8, the J call TRBJ2-1, with TRBD2 as a possible D gene (6 bases). Trimming stripped 5 bases from V and 5 bases from J, with 25 bases between. In germline, CDR1 is SGHVS, CDR2 FQNEAQ. CDR3 length equals 18 residues. CDR3: CASSPRRLVAEHHNEQFF. The CDR3 region has the DNA TGTGCCAGCAGCCCGAGACGGTTGGTAGCGGAGCATCACAATGAGCAGTTCTTC.

The rearrangement links TRBV12-3 or TRBV12-4 to TRBJ2-7, with D possibly matching TRBD2 (6 bases). V was pared by 3 bases and J by 0 bases, with 12 bases between. The CDR3 spans 15 residues. The CDR3 nucleotides read TGTGCCAGCAGTTTTGGCGGGATACTCTCCTACGAGCAGTACTTC. This encodes CASSFGGILSYEQYF.

This clonotype has more than one count but fewer than ten. The chain has TRBV7-2 and TRBJ1-1, with D unresolved. There are 15 residues in the CDR3. Germline assignment: CDR1 SGHTA and CDR2 FQGNSA. Trimming removed 5 bases at V and 6 bases at J, with 19 bases between. CDR3 sequence: CASSLSTRFGAEAFF. CDR3 sequence (DNA): TGTGCCAGCAGCCTTTCGACACGCTTCGGGGCTGAAGCTTTCTTT.

This clonotype turned up a few times. At one of its ends the junction is not consistent with the germline gene, which may arise from a read error. V gene TRBV6-2 or TRBV6-3 combines with J gene TRBJ2-1; 8 bases are a match to TRBD2. Germline CDR1 reads MNHEY; CDR2 reads SVGEGT. The CDR3 loop spans 16 amino acids. The CDR3 bases are TGTGCCAGCAGACCGGGGGGGACCGCTTCCTACCATGAGCAGTTCTTC. This translates into CASRPGGTASYHEQFF.

The chain links TRBV5-1 to TRBJ2-5, with D possibly TRBD1 on 5 matching bases. Trimming took 4 bases from V and 1 from J, leaving 8 bases between them. This CDR3 has 13 amino acids. CDR1 SGHRS and CDR2 YFSETQ come from the germline V gene. CDR3 DNA: TGCGCCAGCAGCAAGGACATCCAAGAGACCCAGTACTTC. Protein sequence: CASSKDIQETQYF.

DNA of the CDR3: TGTGCCAGCAGCCCGGACAGCCCTCGGCCCCAGCATTTT. This translates into CASSPDSPRPQHF. J is TRBJ1-5 and V is TRBV28, with D maybe TRBD1 (6 bases). The CDR3 loop spans 13 amino acids. Trimming removed 6 bases at V and 9 bases at J, with 15 bases between. Germline CDR1 MDHEN, CDR2 SYDVKM.

This clonotype was recorded once. The CDR3: CASSYYREGNEKLFF. The CDR3 DNA sequence: TGTGCCAGCAGCTACTACAGGGAGGGTAATGAAAAACTGTTTTTT. The chain uses TRBV7-9 and TRBJ1-4; TRBD1 might be the D (6 bases). Trimming took 4 bases from V and 4 from J, leaving 13 bases between them. The CDR3 length is 15 residues. CDR1 and CDR2 from the germline V gene are SEHNR and FQNEAQ (reference sequence).

V is TRBV6-5 and J is TRBJ2-2; D is perhaps TRBD1 (5 bases). V dropped 5 bases and J dropped 2 bases, with 12 bases sitting between them. Germline V lookup: CDR1 MNHEY, CDR2 SVGAGI. The CDR3 has 15 amino acids. DNA of the CDR3: TGTGCCAGCAGTAATAGGGGCGTAAACACCGGGGAGCTGTTTTTT. Translation gives CASSNRGVNTGELFF.

This clonotype was seen only once. The V gene is TRBV2, the J gene TRBJ1-1, with unresolved D. This CDR3 comprises 13 residues. V lost 5 bases, J lost 5 bases, and 12 bases lay in between. Germline CDR1 and CDR2: SNHLY and FYNNEI. The CDR3 reads CASSSEILTEAFF. CDR3 sequence (DNA): TGTGCCAGCAGTAGTGAAATACTAACTGAAGCTTTCTTT.

In this sample, this clonotype turned up once. This chain uses TRBV6-6 with TRBJ2-3; D is uncertain. Germline CDR1 MNHNY, CDR2 SVGAGI (reference sequence). V was clipped by 0 bases and J by 3 bases, with 4 bases between them. The CDR3 has 13 residues. CDR3 in amino acids: CASSYSATDTQYF. CDR3 coding DNA: TGTGCCAGCAGTTACTCGGCGACAGATACGCAGTATTTT.

V gene TRBV5-6 combines with J gene TRBJ2-5, with 7 nucleotides matching TRBD1. This CDR3 has 14 residues. Germline V gene sequence: CDR1 SGHDT, CDR2 YYEEEE. The V and J ends lost 2 bases and 2 bases, in that order; junction bases with no gene match: 3. The CDR3 loop reads CASSFGTEQETQYF. DNA for the CDR3: TGTGCCAGCAGCTTCGGGACAGAACAAGAGACCCAGTACTTC.

The rearrangement links TRBV27 to TRBJ2-7; D is perhaps TRBD1 (5 bases). Germline-derived CDR1 and CDR2 are MNHEY and SMNVEV (reference sequence). The CDR3 sequence is 13 residues long. V was clipped by 4 bases and J by 7 bases, with 14 bases between them. The CDR3 here is CASSWGPLREQYF. The DNA for the CDR3 is TGTGCCAGCAGTTGGGGCCCCTTGAGGGAGCAGTACTTC.